This T cell receptor beta chain originates from a study of blood T cell repertoires in COVID-19 (dated by TCRdb to the early 2020s). Looking at the study overall: Samples covering the acute and convalescent phases of COVID-19 were provided by collaborators in the United States, Italy and Spain. The prospective study material was composed of cDNA or gDNA derived from T cells, B-cell-depleted T cells, or PBMCs. The dataset comprised deeply sampled blood TCRbeta repertoires from subjects exposed to, actively infected with, or recovered from COVID-19. The repertoires were released in a freely available public database meant as a resource for research on the immune response to SARS-CoV-2. Samples were obtained from the ongoing ImmuneRACE study (first 160 participants) and from over a thousand subjects provided by 6 global collaborators. The sample metadata nearly always contained a de-identified subject ID, COVID-19 status, age in years and sex. Where HLA class I and class II types were available, the types were taken from metadata supplied by the sample provider, not from assay-based typing.

Here V drops 2 bases and J drops 4 bases, and the junction holds 7 bases not matched to any gene. Taken from the germline V gene, the CDR1 and CDR2 loops are SGHRS and YFSETQ. The CDR3 numbers 16 residues from cysteine through phenylalanine. Just the 48-base CDR3 DNA is kept, in frame starting at base 1. What the work shows at the level of the full study, not this receptor alone: The amount of clinical and demographic metadata varied by source and participant and was provided uncurated.

Each collaborating institution followed its own protocols to collect whole blood in K2EDTA tubes. For TCRbeta analysis, collaborator samples were shipped as frozen whole blood, as isolated PBMCs, or as DNA extracted from either sample type. TCRbeta CDR3 regions were amplified from genomic DNA using the immunoSEQ Assay, a bias-controlled multiplex PCR. On the authors' methods: The number of nucleated cells in each sample was estimated from the amplification of reference gene primers within the assay. To quantify the absolute abundance of each unique TCRbeta CDR3 rearrangement, sequence reads were collapsed and filtered. For each sample, productive Simpson clonality was calculated as the square root of Simpson's diversity index across productive rearrangements. Here the immuneACCESS table is served through TCRdb, limited to in-frame sequences with V and J called. Missing clones are a known gap in these copies; in checked studies unresolved V genes cover under half, and the rest lacks a known reason. Clone size and V and J calls were adopted from that table, with D and trimming inferred from the DNA. The sample records 100,000 to 120,000 clones, roughly four fifths of which are singletons. 15% to 19% of the sample belongs to the ten largest clones.

Comments on this clone: The specificity of this receptor is unknown. No qualities accompany the bases; no much larger clone lies one base away.

This sequence uses TRBV5-1 and TRBJ1-3, and 9 junctional nucleotides match TRBD1. The clonotype comes from a woman at least 80 years old with acute or convalescent COVID-19. The sequenced sample consisted of peripheral blood. The nucleotide sequence reads as follows: TGCGCCAGCAGCTTCGGGGACAGGGAATCAGGAAACACCATATATTTT. This codes for CASSFGDRESGNTIYF.